This TCR beta chain was captured in a study of blood T cell repertoires in COVID-19. About the study: Spain, Italy and the United States supplied samples that represented acute and convalescent COVID-19. T cells, B-cell-depleted T cells, or PBMCs provided the cDNA or gDNA that served as material.

CDR1 and CDR2 from the germline V gene are SGHTS and YDEGEE. V lost 0 bases, J lost 9 bases, and 12 bases lay in between. The CDR3 length is 13 residues. A few counts support this clone. Original analysis: Estimates of nucleated cell counts were drawn from the amplification of reference gene primers. Assay: immunoSEQ multiplex PCR; the TCRdb copy retains only in-frame clones and omits some. D and trimming come from the DNA, and the V and J calls and clone size come from that table. The sample includes some 400,000 clones, about 88% of them seen just once. The specimen was peripheral blood. This receptor was taken from a human donor in a cohort sampled during active COVID-19. V is TRBV5-8 and J is TRBJ1-1; D may be TRBD1 (5 bases). The CDR3 nucleotides are TGTGCCAGCAGCTTGGACGTTGGGGGGAAAGCTTTCTTT. The encoded protein is CASSLDVGGKAFF.